This entry concerns a single T cell receptor (beta chain). This sample was included in a study of blood T cell repertoires in COVID-19. About the study: Some COVID-19 samples were acute and others convalescent; all came from the United States, Italy and Spain. T cells, B-cell-depleted T cells, or PBMCs supplied cDNA or gDNA.

Methods used by the authors: Using reference gene primer amplification, nucleated cell counts were estimated. Profiled with immunoSEQ multiplex PCR; TCRdb holds only in-frame clones, not every one. That table gives V, J and clone size, and the DNA gave D and trimming. The sample holds about 72,000 clones, approximately 89% seen once. This TCR derives from a woman in her sixties or seventies with acute or convalescent COVID-19. The sample consisted of peripheral blood.

The CDR3 region is CASSIRQGSMNTEAFF. CDR3 bases: TGTGCCAGCAGTATTCGGCAGGGCTCGATGAACACTGAAGCTTTCTTT. The chain couples TRBV27 to TRBJ1-1, with D possibly matching TRBD1 (5 bases). The V gene's germline CDR1 is MNHEY and CDR2 SMNVEV (reference sequence). The CDR3 is 16 residues long. V lost 5 bases and J 0 bases, leaving 16 bases between the germline ends.